Each of the 8 T cell receptor beta chains below was sequenced from the same sample in a study of molecular identifiers for immune sequencing clone quantification. A single record per CDR3 protein comes from TCRdb applying MiXCR to the PCR reads. This sample has 400,000 to 600,000 distinct CDR3 sequences, with around 25% found just once. The material sequenced was naive CD8+ T cells from blood, with Jurkat cell RNA spiked in. The subset here: FACS-sorted CD8+CD4-CCR7+CD45RA+ naive T cells. All receptors derive from a human donor in good health. Some libraries in this study had Jurkat cell RNA spiked in.

About this clonotype itself: This may arise from a read error, as a much more abundant clone is one base away. CDR3 sequence reads: CVSSPDRASTEAFF. For the CDR3, the DNA is TGTGTCAGCAGCCCGGACAGGGCTTCAACTGAAGCTTTCTTT. The gene calls are TRBV13 and TRBJ1-1; 8 positions match TRBD1. Germline assignment: CDR1 PRHDT and CDR2 FYEKMQ (reference sequence). The CDR3 spans 14 residues.

In this sample, this clonotype turned up a few times. V gene TRBV7-9 combines with J gene TRBJ2-1; 10 nucleotides line up with TRBD2. CDR3 length: 16 residues. CDR1 SEHNR and CDR2 FQNEAQ come from the germline V gene (reference sequence). Germline trimming cut 5 bases from V and 3 bases from J; bases unmatched to any gene: 7. CDR3 protein: CASSPFLAGVYNEQFF. The CDR3, as DNA: TGTGCCAGCAGCCCGTTCCTAGCGGGGGTCTACAATGAGCAGTTCTTC.

Comment on this clonotype: A read error is possible here, since a much larger clone lies one base away. This chain uses TRBV2 with TRBJ2-7; D gene unclear. Germline values: CDR1 SNHLY, CDR2 FYNNEI. The length of the CDR3 is 15 residues. CDR3: CASREVTPSSYEQYF. Here the CDR3 DNA reads TGTGCCAGCAGGGAAGTTACCCCGAGCTCCTACGAGCAGTACTTC.

This chain's CDR3 is CASSLVTGGGGETQYF. The DNA of the CDR3 is TGTGCCAGCAGCTTAGTTACGGGGGGCGGAGGAGAGACCCAGTACTTC. The chain is built from TRBV7-6 and TRBJ2-5; D perhaps matches TRBD2 (7 bases). The CDR3 loop spans 16 amino acids. V was shortened by 1 base and J by 4 bases, with 16 bases between the two germline ends. Germline-derived CDR1 and CDR2 are SGHVS and FNYEAQ.

This clonotype has at least ten counts. V and J are TRBV12-3 or TRBV12-4 and TRBJ2-7; the D gene is possibly TRBD1 (5 bases). The CDR3 extends over 14 amino acids. Trimming removed 5 bases from V and 4 bases from J, with 15 bases in between. As DNA, the CDR3 is TGTGCCAGCAGTGCCGGACACCTAGAGTACGAGCAGTACTTC. It specifies CASSAGHLEYEQYF.

This clonotype was seen many times. CDR3 in amino acids: CASSLRTGPDTQYF. CDR3 sequence (DNA): TGTGCCAGCAGTCTCCGGACAGGGCCAGATACGCAGTATTTT. The chain recombines TRBV12-3 or TRBV12-4 with TRBJ2-3, with 8 bases lining up with TRBD1. This CDR3 contains 14 residues. V trimming: 5 bases; J trimming: 4 bases; junction bases outside the gene matches: 5.

This clonotype turned up a few times. V and J are TRBV4-3 and TRBJ1-2; tentative D call: TRBD1 (6 bases). V dropped 2 bases and J dropped 4 bases, with 11 bases sitting between them. The CDR3 consists of 14 residues. Germline values: CDR1 LGHNA, CDR2 YSLEER. For the CDR3, the DNA is TGCGCCAGCAGCCAACGGGACACGAGCTATGGCTACACCTTC. It specifies CASSQRDTSYGYTF.

This clonotype showed up just a few times. V and J are TRBV6-5 and TRBJ2-7; possibly TRBD2 for D (6 bases). This CDR3 is 13 amino acids long. Trimming pared 6 bases from V and 7 bases from J, leaving 16 bases between. Germline V CDR1 and CDR2: MNHEY, SVGAGI. CDR3 bases: TGTGCCAGCAGAGTGGGAGGATCCCTGGAGCAGTACTTC. Translated, it gives CASRVGGSLEQYF.